This T cell receptor (beta chain) was documented in a study of shared clonotypes between healthy human individuals. Study-wide background: Each donor had three CD4 naive, three CD4 memory, two CD8 naive and one CD8 memory plate. Whole-study findings and limits: Roughly 5% was the fraction of naive CD4 clonotypes found shared across a few donors.

Regarding this clone: Antigen unknown.

Investigators spread the genomic DNA of each subset evenly over several immunoSEQ plates. The table came from immunoSEQ multiplex PCR; TCRdb's copy has only in-frame clones and leaves some out. The table includes about 1 million clones, roughly 75% detected once. The sequenced sample consisted of memory CD4+ T cells sorted from blood. As to subset: CD45RA-negative fraction. The clonotype originates from a man aged 18 to 29 in good health.

The CDR3 here is CASSLMASGAYEQYF. Here the CDR3 DNA reads TGTGCCAGCAGTTTAATGGCTAGCGGGGCCTACGAGCAGTACTTC. The chain joins TRBV28 to TRBJ2-7, with TRBD2 matching over 9 bases. The germline V gene has CDR1 MDHEN and CDR2 SYDVKM. The V and J ends lost 2 bases and 2 bases, in that order; junction bases with no gene match: 4. There are 15 residues in the CDR3.